The 3 T cell receptor beta chains listed next were all sequenced from one sample in a study of blood T cells in healthy people across ages. Primers used in a second PCR of roughly 6 to 11 cycles were a sample-barcoded 5' primer and a J-beta primer mix. MiXCR was run by TCRdb on the 5' RACE reads, yielding one entry per CDR3 protein. Altogether approximately 850,000 distinct CDR3 sequences are present, under 45% being singletons, with the ten largest covering roughly 19%. Sample: blood. The receptors shown here come from a man aged 55 to 70 in good health.

This clonotype showed up just a few times. The rearrangement joins TRBV20-1 to TRBJ2-7; 9 bases align to TRBD2. Germline CDR1 reads DFQATT; CDR2 reads SNEGSKA (reference sequence). V trimming: 3 bases; J trimming: 4 bases; junction bases outside the gene matches: 16. The CDR3 extends over 17 amino acids. CDR3 nucleotides: TGCAGTGCTAGCGGCGGGGGGGCCGAGCTCTTTTCATACGAGCAGTACTTC. This codes for CSASGGGAELFSYEQYF.

This chain uses TRBV28 with TRBJ2-7, with D tentatively TRBD1 or TRBD2 (5 bases each). V was cut by 2 bases and J by 10 bases, with 9 bases left in between. CDR3 length: 11 residues. Per the germline V gene, CDR1 is MDHEN and CDR2 is SYDVKM. The CDR3 DNA reads as TGTGCCAGCAGTTTAGGGGACGCCCAGTACTTC. This sequence encodes CASSLGDAQYF.

The chain employs TRBV27 and TRBJ2-5; 7 bases are shared with TRBD1. Germline V gene lookup returns CDR1 MNHEY and CDR2 SMNVEV (reference sequence). J lost 4 bases, V lost 3 bases, and 5 bases had no gene match. This CDR3 has 14 residues. CDR3 amino acids: CASSFRGRLETQYF. The DNA for the CDR3 is TGTGCCAGCAGTTTTAGGGGGCGTTTAGAGACCCAGTACTTC.